This TCR beta chain was identified in a study of blood T cell repertoires in COVID-19. The ends lost 5 bases at V and 8 bases at J; junction bases unmatched: 10. Per germline, CDR1 SEHNR and CDR2 FQNEAQ (reference sequence). The CDR3 length is 14 residues. Method: immunoSEQ multiplex PCR; TCRdb's copy keeps in-frame clones and lacks some. This sample has about 440,000 clones, with 87% found just once. Participants, 18 to 89 years old, spanned 25 or so US areas. The material sequenced was PBMCs or T cells enriched from blood (not recorded which). The receptor was isolated from a woman aged 18-29 years with acute COVID-19. The V gene is TRBV7-9, the J gene TRBJ1-2; 8 bases line up with TRBD1. The CDR3 sequence is CASSRLTGEVGYTF. The CDR3 coding sequence is TGTGCCAGCAGCCGACTGACAGGGGAGGTAGGCTACACCTTC.